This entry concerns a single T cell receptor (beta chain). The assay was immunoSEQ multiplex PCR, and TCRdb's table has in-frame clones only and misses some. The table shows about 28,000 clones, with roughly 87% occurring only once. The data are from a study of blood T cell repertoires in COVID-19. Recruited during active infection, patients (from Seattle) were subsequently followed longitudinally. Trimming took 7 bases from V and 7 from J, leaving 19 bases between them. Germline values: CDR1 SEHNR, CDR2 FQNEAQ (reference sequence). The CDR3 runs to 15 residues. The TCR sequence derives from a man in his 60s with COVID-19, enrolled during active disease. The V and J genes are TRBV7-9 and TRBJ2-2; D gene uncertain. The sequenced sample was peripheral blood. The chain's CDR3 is CASTNQVGVGGELFF. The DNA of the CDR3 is TGTGCCAGCACCAACCAAGTGGGCGTGGGCGGGGAGCTGTTTTTT.